The next 14 T cell receptor beta chains were all read from a single sample in a study of blood T cell repertoires in COVID-19. Sequencing used immunoSEQ multiplex PCR; TCRdb keeps in-frame clones, though not all of them. This table has some 210,000 clones, 80% appearing once. The sample was PBMCs or T cells enriched from blood (not recorded which). These TCRs come from a young man with acute COVID-19.

This chain links TRBV3-1 (or the pseudogene TRBV3-2) with TRBJ1-1, with 7 bases that match TRBD1. J was trimmed by 3 bases and V by 4 bases; bases with no gene match: 11. The CDR3 sequence is 16 residues long. The germline V gene encodes CDR1 LGHDT and CDR2 YNNKEL (reference sequence). CDR3 protein: CASSRTTRGQDTEAFF. As DNA, the CDR3 is TGTGCCAGCAGCCGAACTACTAGGGGGCAGGACACTGAAGCTTTCTTT.

The chain links TRBV29-1 to TRBJ2-5, with D possibly being TRBD1 (5 bases). The CDR3 is made up of 12 amino acids. V shed 7 bases and J shed 5 bases, with 14 bases lying between them. Germline V gene sequence: CDR1 SQVTM, CDR2 ANQGSEA. The CDR3 spells CSAYQGLETQYF. The CDR3 DNA is TGCAGCGCCTACCAGGGTCTTGAGACCCAGTACTTC.

This chain joins TRBV6-5 and TRBJ2-7; D might be TRBD2 (7 bases). This CDR3 contains 15 residues. V was shortened by 7 bases and J by 1 base, with 17 bases between the two germline ends. Germline V gene data show CDR1 as MNHEY and CDR2 as SVGAGI. The CDR3 spells CASTEGGALSYEQYF. The DNA for the CDR3 is TGTGCCAGCACCGAGGGGGGGGCATTATCCTACGAGCAGTACTTC.

This chain links TRBV6-5 with TRBJ2-7; D might be TRBD2 (6 bases). This CDR3 is 13 amino acids long. The germline V and J ends were trimmed by 6 bases and 7 bases, with 16 bases remaining between them. CDR1 MNHEY and CDR2 SVGAGI come from the germline V gene. Written as DNA, the CDR3 is TGTGCCAGCAGAAGGGACTCTCCCGCGGAGCAGTACTTC. Encoded protein: CASRRDSPAEQYF.

This chain joins TRBV3-1 (or the pseudogene TRBV3-2) and TRBJ1-1, with D possibly being TRBD1 (6 bases). This CDR3 has 14 amino acids. Per the germline V gene, CDR1 is LGHDT and CDR2 is YNNKEL (reference sequence). Deletions cut 3 bases from V and 0 bases from J, with 8 bases between. The CDR3 region is CASSHGTLNTEAFF. The CDR3 coding sequence is TGTGCCAGCAGCCACGGGACACTGAACACTGAAGCTTTCTTT.

J is TRBJ2-5 and V is TRBV7-9, with 8 bases aligning to TRBD1. CDR1 and CDR2 from the germline V gene are SEHNR and FQNEAQ (reference sequence). The junction had 2 bases not matched to a gene; V was cut back by 6 bases and J by 2 bases. The CDR3 contains 13 residues. The CDR3 sequence: CASRRQGQETQYF. CDR3 in DNA: TGTGCCAGCAGGAGACAGGGGCAAGAGACCCAGTACTTC.

The rearrangement links TRBV28 to TRBJ1-1; D might be TRBD1 (6 bases). Germline CDR1 MDHEN, CDR2 SYDVKM. The V gene lost 4 bases and the J gene lost 5 bases, with 17 bases spanning the gap. This CDR3 has 15 residues. CDR3 nucleotides: TGTGCCAGCAGTTCGCCCGAGGGGGGGCGGACTGAAGCTTTCTTT. This encodes CASSSPEGGRTEAFF.

This sequence joins TRBV19 and TRBJ1-5; 8 positions agree with TRBD1. CDR3 length: 14 amino acids. The germline gives CDR1 LNHDA, CDR2 SQIVND (reference sequence). J lost 7 bases, V lost 5 bases, and 7 bases had no gene match. The CDR3 reads CASSPDRGGQPQHF. The CDR3 DNA reads TGTGCCAGTAGTCCCGACAGGGGTGGACAGCCCCAGCATTTT.

The J gene is TRBJ1-4, the V gene TRBV2; unclear D gene. The CDR3 consists of 12 residues. Germline V CDR1 and CDR2: SNHLY, FYNNEI. Trimming took 8 bases from V and 8 from J, leaving 12 bases between them. CDR3 in DNA: TGTGCCAGCGAAGGACGGAGGGAAAAACTGTTTTTT. Amino acids: CASEGRREKLFF.

This clone was seen many times. The chain joins TRBV3-1 (or the pseudogene TRBV3-2) to TRBJ2-3; 10 nucleotides match TRBD2. V lost 4 bases and J lost 9; bases outside the gene matches: 10. Germline lookup yields CDR1 LGHDT and CDR2 YNNKEL (reference sequence). The CDR3 contains 15 residues. This CDR3 is CASSLSGGAGRTQYF. CDR3 bases: TGTGCCAGCAGCCTGAGCGGGGGGGCTGGTCGGACGCAGTATTTT.

The chain employs TRBV5-5 and TRBJ1-1; TRBD1 aligns across 8 bases. CDR1 and CDR2 (germline): SGHKS, YYEKEE (reference sequence). CDR3 length equals 15 residues. Trimming cost V 4 bases and J 4 bases; bases outside gene matches: 9. The CDR3 bases are TGTGCCAGCAGCCCCCTCTGGACAGGGTCCACTGAAGCTTTCTTT. Translated: CASSPLWTGSTEAFF.

The V and J genes are TRBV5-1 and TRBJ1-6; D is perhaps TRBD1 (5 bases). V gave up 0 bases and J gave up 10 bases, with 14 bases separating them. Germline loops: CDR1 SGHRS, CDR2 YFSETQ. The CDR3 totals 15 residues. CDR3 bases: TGCGCCAGCAGCTTGGCGGGGGTTGAAAGATCACCCCTCCACTTT. Encoded protein: CASSLAGVERSPLHF.

The V and J genes are TRBV7-2 and TRBJ2-1, with 8 bases identical to TRBD2. The CDR3 contains 16 residues. CDR1 SGHTA and CDR2 FQGNSA come from the germline V gene. V was pared by 6 bases and J by 6 bases, with 13 bases of the junction left unmatched. The CDR3 sequence: CASSYGGALGRNEQFF. CDR3 nucleotide sequence: TGTGCCAGCAGTTACGGGGGGGCCCTAGGGCGCAATGAGCAGTTCTTC. The entire variable domain, with the rest obtained from reference TRBV7-2 and TRBJ2-1, is as follows: GAGVSQSPSNKVTEKGKDVELRCDPISGHTALYWYRQSLGQGLEFLIYFQGNSAPDKSGLPSDRFSAERTGGSVSTLTIQRTQQEDSAVYLCASSYGGALGRNEQFFGPGTRLTVL.

The chain joins TRBV9 to TRBJ1-6; no definite D call. Per the germline V gene, CDR1 is SGDLS and CDR2 is YYNGEE. The CDR3 is made up of 17 amino acids. V was shortened by 0 bases and J by 5 bases, with 15 bases between the two germline ends. CDR3 sequence reads: CASSVAGWAGDNSPLHF. The CDR3 DNA follows: TGTGCCAGCAGCGTAGCTGGTTGGGCAGGCGATAATTCACCCCTCCACTTT.